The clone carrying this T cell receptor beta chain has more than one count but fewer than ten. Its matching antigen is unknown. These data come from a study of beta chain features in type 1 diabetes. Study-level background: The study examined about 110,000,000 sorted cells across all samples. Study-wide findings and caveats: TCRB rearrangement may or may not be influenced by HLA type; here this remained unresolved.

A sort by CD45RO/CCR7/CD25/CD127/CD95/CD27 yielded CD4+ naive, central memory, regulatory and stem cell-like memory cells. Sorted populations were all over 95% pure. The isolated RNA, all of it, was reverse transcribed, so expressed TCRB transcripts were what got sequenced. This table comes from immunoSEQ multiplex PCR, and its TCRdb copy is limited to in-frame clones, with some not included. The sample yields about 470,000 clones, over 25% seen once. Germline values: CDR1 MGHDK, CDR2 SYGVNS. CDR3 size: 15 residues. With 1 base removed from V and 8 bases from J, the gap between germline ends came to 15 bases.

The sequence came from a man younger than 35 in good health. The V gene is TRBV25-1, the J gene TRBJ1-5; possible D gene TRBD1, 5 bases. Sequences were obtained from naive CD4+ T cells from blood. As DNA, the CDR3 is TGTGCCAGCAGTGAATCCGGGGCAGGGTGGGAGCCCCAGCATTTT. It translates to CASSESGAGWEPQHF.